Below are 3 T cell receptor beta chains sequenced from a single sample in a study of T cells in Graves' hyperthyroidism and ophthalmopathy. The CDR3 regions of TCR beta were amplified from RNA transcripts. In the first-round RT-PCR of the TCR CDR3, the HTBI primer set was used. TCRdb called the multiplex PCR reads again in MiXCR, with one record for every CDR3 protein. The sample consists of 300,000 to 350,000 distinct CDR3 sequences, roughly 17% of them appearing once. The sequenced sample was blood. The receptor set was obtained from a man younger than 40 with Graves' hyperthyroidism.

As regards this clonotype: At one end, the junction sequence differs from germline, possibly due to a read error. V gene TRBV30 combines with J gene TRBJ1-6; D is unresolved. This CDR3 contains 14 residues. From germline, CDR1 is GTSNPN and CDR2 SVGIG (reference sequence). The CDR3 DNA reads TGTGCCTGGAGTGAGCCCTCGTCGGGTTCACCCTTCCACTTT. It encodes CAWSEPSSGSPFHF.

CDR3 sequence (DNA): TGTGCCAGCGGGCTGCTGTGGCGGGAGGATACCGGGGAGCTGTTTTTT. Protein: CASGLLWREDTGELFF. The chain has TRBV2 and TRBJ2-2, with 8 bases lining up with TRBD2. The V gene end was trimmed by 8 bases and the J gene end by 5 bases; junction bases not matched to a gene: 13. Per germline, CDR1 SNHLY and CDR2 FYNNEI. The CDR3 sequence is 16 residues long.

This clonotype was detected only a few times. The chain recombines TRBV28 with TRBJ2-7; 7 nucleotides line up with TRBD2. Germline V gene data show CDR1 as MDHEN and CDR2 as SYDVKM. The V segment lost 5 bases and the J segment 5 bases; nucleotides outside the gene matches: 6. The CDR3 consists of 13 residues. The CDR3 loop is CASSSGNGDEQYF. The CDR3 DNA sequence: TGTGCCAGCAGTAGCGGGAATGGGGACGAGCAGTACTTC. Full variable domain (outside the CDR3, taken from reference TRBV28 and TRBJ2-7): DVKVTQSSRYLVKRTGEKVFLECVQDMDHENMFWYRQDPGLGLRLIYFSYDVKMKEKGDIPEGYSVSREKKERFSLILESASTNQTSMYLCASSSGNGDEQYFGPGTRLTVT.